The 8 T cell receptor beta chains presented below share a single source sample, sequenced in a study of blood T cell repertoires in COVID-19. Sequencing was performed with immunoSEQ multiplex PCR; in TCRdb, only in-frame clones are kept and a portion is missing. The table includes roughly 190,000 clones, nearly 90% detected once. Sequences were obtained from peripheral blood. The receptors originated from a man in his 60s with active or convalescent COVID-19.

This chain links TRBV5-1 with TRBJ1-1; possibly TRBD1 for D (5 bases). V was clipped by 5 bases and J by 1 base, with 12 bases between them. CDR3 length equals 14 residues. CDR1 and CDR2 from the germline V gene are SGHRS and YFSETQ. Written as DNA, the CDR3 is TGCGCCAGCAGAATGGGGCAGGGGAACACTGAAGCTTTCTTT. It translates to CASRMGQGNTEAFF.

The genes are TRBV18 and TRBJ2-1, with D possibly TRBD2 on 6 matching bases. Germline V gives CDR1 KGHSH, CDR2 LQKENI. V was trimmed by 6 bases and J by 6 bases, leaving 12 bases between them. This CDR3 has 13 amino acids. The CDR3 reads CASSRAGINEQFF. In DNA form, the CDR3 reads TGTGCCAGCTCTCGTGCGGGAATCAATGAGCAGTTCTTC. The entire variable domain, with the rest obtained from reference TRBV18 and TRBJ2-1, is as follows: NAGVMQNPRHLVRRRGQEARLRCSPMKGHSHVYWYRQLPEEGLKFMVYLQKENIIDESGMPKERFSAEFPKEGPSILRIQQVVRGDSAAYFCASSRAGINEQFFGPGTRLTVL.

V usage is TRBV5-8 and J usage is TRBJ2-2; no clear D gene. Germline V gives CDR1 SGHTS, CDR2 YDEGEE. V was trimmed by 2 bases and J by 4 bases, leaving 9 bases between them. The CDR3 is 14 amino acids. The CDR3: CASSFYGFTGELFF. DNA for the CDR3: TGTGCCAGCAGCTTTTACGGGTTCACCGGGGAGCTGTTTTTT.

The chain links TRBV27 to TRBJ1-5; 7 bases line up with TRBD1. This CDR3 region has 14 residues. J lost 6 bases, V lost 3 bases, and 5 bases had no gene match. Germline values: CDR1 MNHEY, CDR2 SMNVEV (reference sequence). The CDR3 is CASSLTGNRQPQHF. The CDR3 DNA reads as TGTGCCAGCAGTTTGACAGGGAACCGTCAGCCCCAGCATTTT.

The genes are TRBV7-9 and TRBJ1-4; D is unresolved. The CDR3 runs to 13 residues. Germline V CDR1 and CDR2: SEHNR, FQNEAQ (reference sequence). Between the trimmed V and J ends, which lost 1 base and 13 bases, there was a span of 13 bases. CDR3 nucleotides: TGTGCCAGCAGCTTAGTAGGCACGGGGAGACTGTTTTTT. It encodes CASSLVGTGRLFF.

This sequence joins TRBV11-2 and TRBJ1-1; D gene unclear. The germline gives CDR1 SGHAT, CDR2 FQNNGV. V gave up 5 bases and J gave up 0 bases, with 13 bases separating them. This CDR3 is 15 amino acids long. This CDR3 is CASSPYRGMNTEAFF. The CDR3 region has the DNA TGTGCCAGCAGCCCGTACCGGGGAATGAACACTGAAGCTTTCTTT.

The CDR3 loop reads CASSLVPSNTEAFF. The CDR3 nucleotides are TGCGCCAGCAGCTTGGTCCCCTCGAACACTGAAGCTTTCTTT. The chain couples TRBV5-1 to TRBJ1-1; D gene ambiguous. The V and J ends lost 0 bases and 1 base respectively, with 7 bases between them. CDR1 is SGHRS and CDR2 is YFSETQ in the germline V gene. CDR3 size: 14 residues.

CDR3 DNA sequence: TGCGCCAGCAGCCAAACACAGGGGGCGTTCGGAAACACCATATATTTT. Amino acids: CASSQTQGAFGNTIYF. The chain employs TRBV4-1 and TRBJ1-3; 9 bases line up with TRBD1. Per germline, CDR1 MGHRA and CDR2 YSYEKL. There are 16 residues in the CDR3. V gave up 2 bases and J gave up 4 bases; unmatched junction bases: 6.